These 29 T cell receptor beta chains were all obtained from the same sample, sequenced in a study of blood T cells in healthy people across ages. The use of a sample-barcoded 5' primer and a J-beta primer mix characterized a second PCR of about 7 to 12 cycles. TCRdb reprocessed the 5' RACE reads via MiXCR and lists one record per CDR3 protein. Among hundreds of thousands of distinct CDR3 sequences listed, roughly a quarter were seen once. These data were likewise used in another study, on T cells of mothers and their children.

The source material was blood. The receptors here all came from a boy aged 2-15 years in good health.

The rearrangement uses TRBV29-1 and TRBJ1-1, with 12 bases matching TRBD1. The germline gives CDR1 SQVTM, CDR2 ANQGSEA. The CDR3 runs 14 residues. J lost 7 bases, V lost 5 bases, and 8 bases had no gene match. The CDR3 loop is CSVLGGQGAVEAFF. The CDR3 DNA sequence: TGCAGCGTTCTGGGGGGACAGGGGGCTGTTGAAGCTTTCTTT.

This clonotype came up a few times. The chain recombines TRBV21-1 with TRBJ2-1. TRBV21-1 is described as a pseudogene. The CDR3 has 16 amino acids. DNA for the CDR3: TGTGCCAGCAGCAAAGCGGCTAGGAGCTCCTACAATGAGCAGTTCTTC. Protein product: CASSKAARSSYNEQFF.

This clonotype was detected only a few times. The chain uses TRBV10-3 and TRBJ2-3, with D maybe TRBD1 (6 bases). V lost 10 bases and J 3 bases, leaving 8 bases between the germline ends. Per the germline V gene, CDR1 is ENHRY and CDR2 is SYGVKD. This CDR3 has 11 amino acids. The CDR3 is CATTGTDTQYF. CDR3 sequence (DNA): TGTGCCACAACAGGGACAGATACGCAGTATTTT.

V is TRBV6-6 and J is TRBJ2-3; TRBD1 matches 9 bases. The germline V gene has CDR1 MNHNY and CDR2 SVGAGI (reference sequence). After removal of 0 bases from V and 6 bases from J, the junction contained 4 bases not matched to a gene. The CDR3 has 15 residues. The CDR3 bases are TGTGCCAGCAGTTACTCCGGGACAGGGATGGATACGCAGTATTTT. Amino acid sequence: CASSYSGTGMDTQYF.

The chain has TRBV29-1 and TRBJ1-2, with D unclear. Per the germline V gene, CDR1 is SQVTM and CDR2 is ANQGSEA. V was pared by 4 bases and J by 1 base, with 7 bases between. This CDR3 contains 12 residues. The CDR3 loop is CSVAQNNYGYTF. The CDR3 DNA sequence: TGCAGCGTTGCCCAGAATAACTATGGCTACACCTTC. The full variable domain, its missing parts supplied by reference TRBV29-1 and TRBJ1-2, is SAVISQKPSRDICQRGTSLTIQCQVDSQVTMMFWYRQQPGQSLTLIATANQGSEATYESGFVIDKFPISRPNLTFSTLTVSNMSPEDSSIYLCSVAQNNYGYTFGSGTRLTVV.

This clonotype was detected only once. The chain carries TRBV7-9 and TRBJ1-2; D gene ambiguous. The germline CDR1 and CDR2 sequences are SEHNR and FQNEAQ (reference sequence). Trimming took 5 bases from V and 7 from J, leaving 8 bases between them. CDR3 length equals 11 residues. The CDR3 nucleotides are TGTGCCAGCAGCCAGAGTTCTGGCTACACCTTC. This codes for CASSQSSGYTF.

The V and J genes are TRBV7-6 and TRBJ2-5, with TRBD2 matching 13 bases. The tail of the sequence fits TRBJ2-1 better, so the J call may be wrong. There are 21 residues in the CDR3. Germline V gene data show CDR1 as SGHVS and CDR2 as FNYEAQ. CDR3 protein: CASSLALRGTSGEKFYNEQFF. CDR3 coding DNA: TGTGCCAGCAGCTTAGCGCTTAGGGGGACTAGCGGGGAAAAATTCTACAATGAGCAGTTCTTC.

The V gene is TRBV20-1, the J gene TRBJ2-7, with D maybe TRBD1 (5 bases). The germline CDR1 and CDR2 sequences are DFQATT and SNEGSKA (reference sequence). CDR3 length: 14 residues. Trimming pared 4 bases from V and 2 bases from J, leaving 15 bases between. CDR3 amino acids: CSAKRQRQTYEQYF. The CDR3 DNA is TGCAGTGCTAAACGACAGCGCCAGACCTACGAGCAGTACTTC.

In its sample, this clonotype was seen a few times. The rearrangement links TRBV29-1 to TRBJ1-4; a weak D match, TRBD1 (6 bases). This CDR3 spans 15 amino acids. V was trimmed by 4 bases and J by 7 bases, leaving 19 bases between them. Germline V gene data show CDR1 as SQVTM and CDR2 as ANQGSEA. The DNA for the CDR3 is TGCAGCGTTGTTAGGAGGCGGGGGCTAAGTGAAAAACTGTTTTTT. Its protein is CSVVRRRGLSEKLFF. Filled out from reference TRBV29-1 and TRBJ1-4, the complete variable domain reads SAVISQKPSRDICQRGTSLTIQCQVDSQVTMMFWYRQQPGQSLTLIATANQGSEATYESGFVIDKFPISRPNLTFSTLTVSNMSPEDSSIYLCSVVRRRGLSEKLFFGSGTQLSVL.

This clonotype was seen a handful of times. The DNA of the CDR3 is TGCAGTGCTAGAGTCGCGTTTGAAGCTTTCTTT. Its protein is CSARVAFEAFF. This sequence joins TRBV20-1 and TRBJ1-1; D is undetermined. Trimming took off 1 base at V and 7 bases at J, with 7 bases between the two ends. The germline V gene has CDR1 DFQATT and CDR2 SNEGSKA (reference sequence). The CDR3 totals 11 residues.

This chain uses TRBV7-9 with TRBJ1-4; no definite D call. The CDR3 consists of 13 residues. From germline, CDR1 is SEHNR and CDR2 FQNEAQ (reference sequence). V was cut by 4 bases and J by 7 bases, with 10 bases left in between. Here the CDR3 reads CASSSATVEKLFF. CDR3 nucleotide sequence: TGTGCCAGCAGCTCTGCCACAGTTGAAAAACTGTTTTTT.

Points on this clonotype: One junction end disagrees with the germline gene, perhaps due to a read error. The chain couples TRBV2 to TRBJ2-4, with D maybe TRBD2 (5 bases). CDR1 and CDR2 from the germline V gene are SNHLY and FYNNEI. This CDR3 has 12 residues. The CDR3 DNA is TGTGCCAGCAGTGGTTCAGGCGGCTCGGAGGACTTC. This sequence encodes CASSGSGGSEDF. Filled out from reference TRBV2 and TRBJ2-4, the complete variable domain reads EPEVTQTPSHQVTQMGQEVILRCVPISNHLYFYWYRQILGQKVEFLVSFYNNEISEKSEIFDDQFSVERPDGSNFTLKIRSTKLEDSAMYFCASSGSGGSEDFGAGTRLSVL.

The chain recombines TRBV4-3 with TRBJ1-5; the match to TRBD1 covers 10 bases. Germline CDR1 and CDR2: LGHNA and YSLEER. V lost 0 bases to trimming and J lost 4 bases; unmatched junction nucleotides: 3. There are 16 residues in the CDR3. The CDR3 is CASSQDWDRGNQPQHF. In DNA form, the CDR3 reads TGCGCCAGCAGCCAAGATTGGGACAGGGGAAATCAGCCCCAGCATTTT.

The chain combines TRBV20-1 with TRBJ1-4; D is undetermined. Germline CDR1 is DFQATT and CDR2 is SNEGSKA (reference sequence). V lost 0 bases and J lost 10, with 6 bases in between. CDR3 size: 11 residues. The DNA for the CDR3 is TGCAGTGCTAGAGATAAAGGAAAACTGTTTTTT. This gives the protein CSARDKGKLFF.

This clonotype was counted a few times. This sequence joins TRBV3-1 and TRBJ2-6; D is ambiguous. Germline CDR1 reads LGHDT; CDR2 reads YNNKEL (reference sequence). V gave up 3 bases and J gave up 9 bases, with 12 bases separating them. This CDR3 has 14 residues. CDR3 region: CASSHLTDINVLTF. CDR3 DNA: TGTGCCAGCAGCCACTTGACTGACATCAACGTCCTGACTTTC.

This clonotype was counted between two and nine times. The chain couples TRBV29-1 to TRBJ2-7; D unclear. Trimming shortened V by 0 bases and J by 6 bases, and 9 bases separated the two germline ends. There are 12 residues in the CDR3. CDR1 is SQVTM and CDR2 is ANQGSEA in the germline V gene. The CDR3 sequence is CSVEENPLEQYF. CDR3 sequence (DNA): TGCAGCGTTGAAGAGAATCCCCTCGAGCAGTACTTC.

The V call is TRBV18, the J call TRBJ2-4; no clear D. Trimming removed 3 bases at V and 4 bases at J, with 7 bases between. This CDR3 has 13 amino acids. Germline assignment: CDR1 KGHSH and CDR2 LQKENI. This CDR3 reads CASSPDPKNIQYF. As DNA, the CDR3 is TGTGCCAGCTCACCGGACCCTAAAAACATTCAGTACTTC.

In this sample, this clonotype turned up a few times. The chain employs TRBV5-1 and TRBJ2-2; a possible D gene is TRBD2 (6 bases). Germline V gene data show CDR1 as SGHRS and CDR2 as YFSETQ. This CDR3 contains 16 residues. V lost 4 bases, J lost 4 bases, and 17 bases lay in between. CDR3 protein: CASSPGASGSTGELFF. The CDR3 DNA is TGCGCCAGCAGCCCCGGGGCAAGCGGGTCCACCGGGGAGCTGTTTTTT.

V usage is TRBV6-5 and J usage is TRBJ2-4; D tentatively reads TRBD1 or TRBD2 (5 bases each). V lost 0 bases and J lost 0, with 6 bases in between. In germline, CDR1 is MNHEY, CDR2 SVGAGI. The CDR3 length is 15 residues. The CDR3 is CASSYSGTAKNIQYF. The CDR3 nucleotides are TGTGCCAGCAGTTACTCAGGGACAGCCAAAAACATTCAGTACTTC.

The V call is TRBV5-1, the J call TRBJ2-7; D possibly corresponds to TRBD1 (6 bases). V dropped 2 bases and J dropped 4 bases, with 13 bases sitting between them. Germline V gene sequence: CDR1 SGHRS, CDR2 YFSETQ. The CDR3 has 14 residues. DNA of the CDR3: TGCGCCAGCAGCTTAGCCGGGACACTGTACGAGCAGTACTTC. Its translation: CASSLAGTLYEQYF. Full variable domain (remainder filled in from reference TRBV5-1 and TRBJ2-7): KAGVTQTPRYLIKTRGQQVTLSCSPISGHRSVSWYQQTPGQGLQFLFEYFSETQRNKGNFPGRFSGRQFSNSRSEMNVSTLELGDSALYLCASSLAGTLYEQYFGPGTRLTVT.

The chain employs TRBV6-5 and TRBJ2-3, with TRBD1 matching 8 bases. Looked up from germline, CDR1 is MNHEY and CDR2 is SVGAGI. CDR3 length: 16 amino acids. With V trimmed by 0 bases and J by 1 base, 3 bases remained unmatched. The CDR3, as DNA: TGTGCCAGCAGTTACTCGATGGGACAGGGCACAGATACGCAGTATTTT. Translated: CASSYSMGQGTDTQYF.

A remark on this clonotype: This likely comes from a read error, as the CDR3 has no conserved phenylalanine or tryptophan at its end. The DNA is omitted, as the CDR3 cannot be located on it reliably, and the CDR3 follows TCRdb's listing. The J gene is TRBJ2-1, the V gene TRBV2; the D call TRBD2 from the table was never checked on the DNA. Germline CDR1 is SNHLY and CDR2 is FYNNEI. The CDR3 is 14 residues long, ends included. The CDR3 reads CASSGGTSEDGKFL.

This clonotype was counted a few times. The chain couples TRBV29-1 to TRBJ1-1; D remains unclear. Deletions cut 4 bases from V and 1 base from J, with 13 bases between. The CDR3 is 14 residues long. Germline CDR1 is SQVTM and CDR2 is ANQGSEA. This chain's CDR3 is CSVVSKTTNTEAFF. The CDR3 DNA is TGCAGCGTTGTTAGTAAGACTACGAACACTGAAGCTTTCTTT.

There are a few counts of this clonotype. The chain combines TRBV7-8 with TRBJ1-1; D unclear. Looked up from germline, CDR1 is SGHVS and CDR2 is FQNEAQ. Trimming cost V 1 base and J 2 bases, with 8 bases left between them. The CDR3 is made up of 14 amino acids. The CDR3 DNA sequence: TGTGCCAGCAGCTTAGGTCCGGGAAACACTGAAGCTTTCTTT. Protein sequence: CASSLGPGNTEAFF.

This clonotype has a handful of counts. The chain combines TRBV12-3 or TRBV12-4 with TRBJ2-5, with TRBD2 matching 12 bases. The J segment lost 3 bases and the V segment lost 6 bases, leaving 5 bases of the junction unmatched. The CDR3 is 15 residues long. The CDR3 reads CASRGLAGGKETQYF. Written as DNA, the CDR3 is TGTGCCAGCAGGGGGCTAGCGGGAGGGAAAGAGACCCAGTACTTC.

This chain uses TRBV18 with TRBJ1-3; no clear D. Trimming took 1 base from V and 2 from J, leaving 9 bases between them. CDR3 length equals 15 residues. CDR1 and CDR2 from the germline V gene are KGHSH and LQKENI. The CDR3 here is CASSPLAGTGNTIYF. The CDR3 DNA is TGTGCCAGCTCACCACTAGCGGGAACTGGAAACACCATATATTTT.

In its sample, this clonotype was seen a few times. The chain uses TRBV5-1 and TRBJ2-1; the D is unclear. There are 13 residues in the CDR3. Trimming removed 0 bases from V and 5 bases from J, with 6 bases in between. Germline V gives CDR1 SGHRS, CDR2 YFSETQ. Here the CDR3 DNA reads TGCGCCAGCAGCTTGGGCCCGCACAATGAGCAGTTCTTC. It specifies CASSLGPHNEQFF.

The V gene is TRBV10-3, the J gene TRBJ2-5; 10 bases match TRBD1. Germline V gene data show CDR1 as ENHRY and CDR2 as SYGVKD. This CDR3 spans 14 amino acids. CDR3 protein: CVTWGTGEEETQYF. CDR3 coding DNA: TGTGTCACCTGGGGGACAGGGGAAGAAGAGACCCAGTACTTC.

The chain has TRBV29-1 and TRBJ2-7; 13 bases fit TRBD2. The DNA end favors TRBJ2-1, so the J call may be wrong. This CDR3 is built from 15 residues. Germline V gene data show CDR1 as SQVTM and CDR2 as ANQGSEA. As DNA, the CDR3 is TGCAGCGCCGAACTAGCGGGAGGGGTCTACAATGAGCAGTTCTTC. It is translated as CSAELAGGVYNEQFF.